This record covers a single T cell receptor (beta chain). Its matching antigen is unknown. This specimen comes from a study of regulatory and conventional T cells in RAG deficiency. Profiled with immunoSEQ multiplex PCR; TCRdb holds only in-frame clones, not every one. The sample has 21,000 or so clones, 85% to 95% seen once. CDR1 is SGDLS, CDR2 YYNGEE, per germline. Trimming cost V 0 bases and J 2 bases, with 14 bases left between them. The CDR3 loop spans 16 amino acids. Study-level results: Omenn syndrome and CID/AS patients had around 100-fold fewer unique Treg TCR beta sequences, versus about 10-fold elsewhere.

Genomic DNA came from blood conventional CD4+ T cells gated CD25-low CD127-high. This sample also belongs to another study, concerning regulatory T cells. From that study: The primer mix had 52 TRBV and 13 TRBJ primers.

This receptor was identified in a human donor in good health. The sample taken for sequencing was CD4+ T cells sorted from blood. The chain recombines TRBV9 with TRBJ2-5, with D perhaps TRBD2 (6 bases). Here the CDR3 reads CASSVVPAGTQETQYF. CDR3 coding DNA: TGTGCCAGCAGCGTAGTTCCGGCGGGAACACAAGAGACCCAGTACTTC.